In this sample, the clone carrying this TCR beta chain is medium-sized. Produced via immunoSEQ multiplex PCR; TCRdb's table is partial and in-frame only. The sample carries 20,000 to 25,000 clones, about 85% recorded once. The data belong to a study of T cell changes during pregnancy in multiple sclerosis. From germline, CDR1 is SGHDT and CDR2 YYEEEE. This CDR3 spans 13 amino acids. Trimming left V 3 bases short and J 3 bases short, with 9 bases between. This TCR derives from a female donor in good health, enrolled as a control in a pregnancy study. The starting material was CD8+ T cells from peripheral blood mononuclear cells, obtained in the first trimester of pregnancy. V usage is TRBV5-6 and J usage is TRBJ1-1; no definite D call. This chain's CDR3 is CASSSDSHTEAFF. The CDR3 DNA is TGTGCCAGCAGCTCCGACTCCCACACTGAAGCTTTCTTT.